This entry is about one TCR beta chain. Its cognate antigen is unknown. These data are taken from a study of cytomegalovirus exposure and HLA in healthy donors. The PCR had 60 Vbeta and 13 Jbeta primers. Repertoires were generated with immunoSEQ multiplex PCR, while TCRdb's copy carries only in-frame clones and drops some. Its table records some 72,000 clones. Study-wide results and caveats: It has been reported that TCR beta sequences accurately predicted the HLA-A and HLA-B alleles of most subjects. A missense variant in DCLRE1C was later tied to TCR beta V- and J-gene trimming. CMV serostatus was the sole immune exposure information available.

This TCR was sampled from a man aged 25-45 years in good health and CMV-seronegative. Sequenced: PBMCs.

The CDR3: CASSSRDRDSYEQYF. As DNA, the CDR3 is TGTGCCAGCAGCTCGAGGGACAGGGACTCCTACGAGCAGTACTTC. The gene calls are TRBV7-2 and TRBJ2-7; TRBD1 matches at 9 bases. V gave up 4 bases and J gave up 0 bases; unmatched junction bases: 4. CDR1 is SGHTA and CDR2 is FQGNSA in the germline V gene. CDR3 length: 15 amino acids.